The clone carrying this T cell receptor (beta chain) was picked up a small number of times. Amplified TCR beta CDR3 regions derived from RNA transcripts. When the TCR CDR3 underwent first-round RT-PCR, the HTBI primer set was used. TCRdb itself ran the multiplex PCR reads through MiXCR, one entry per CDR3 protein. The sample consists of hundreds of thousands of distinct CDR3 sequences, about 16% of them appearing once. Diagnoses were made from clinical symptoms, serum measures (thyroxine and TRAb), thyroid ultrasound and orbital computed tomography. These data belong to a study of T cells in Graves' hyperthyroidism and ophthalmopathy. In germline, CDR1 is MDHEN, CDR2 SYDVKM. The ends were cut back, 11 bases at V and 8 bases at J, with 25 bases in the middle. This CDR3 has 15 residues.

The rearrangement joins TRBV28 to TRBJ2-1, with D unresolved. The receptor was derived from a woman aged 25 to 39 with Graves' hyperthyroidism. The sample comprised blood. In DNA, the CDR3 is TGTGCCGCCCAAAGTGGGCTACCGATAGAGTATGAGCAGTTCTTC. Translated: CAAQSGLPIEYEQFF.